This TCR beta chain was recorded in a study of CD8+ T cells in alopecia areata. Study information: It was oral tofacitinib, at 5 to 10 mg twice daily, that treated patients received. Among treated patients, severity was scored by affected scalp area percentage.

Treatment noted: oral pan-JAK inhibitor, 5-10 mg twice daily. Germline V gene sequence: CDR1 SNHLY, CDR2 FYNNEI. The CDR3 runs 14 residues. Trimming took 5 bases from V and 2 from J; bases not matched to a gene: 3. Reverse transcribed after extraction, RNA yielded cDNA as the sequencing template. Method: immunoSEQ multiplex PCR; TCRdb's copy keeps in-frame clones and lacks some. Of more than 95,000 clones listed, over 60% are singletons. The origin of this receptor is a human donor with alopecia areata. The specimen comprised CD4+ T cells sorted from blood, sampled at week 4, from a patient treated with tofacitinib. The V call is TRBV2, the J call TRBJ2-7; 10 bases match TRBD2. CDR3 DNA: TGTGCCAGCAGTAAGCGGGAGGGCCCCTACGAGCAGTACTTC. This encodes CASSKREGPYEQYF.